This entry is about one T cell receptor (beta chain). In the original analysis: Amplified reference gene primers provided the basis for estimating nucleated cell counts. The protocol was immunoSEQ multiplex PCR, while the TCRdb copy is restricted to in-frame clones and leaves out a portion. The DNA gave D and trimming, while V, J and clone size come from that table. The table includes 150,000 or so clones, roughly 80% detected once. The entry originates in a study of blood T cell repertoires in COVID-19. Study overall: The analysed material was cDNA or gDNA that came from T cells, B-cell-depleted T cells, or PBMCs.

V lost 7 bases to trimming and J lost 3 bases, with 12 bases between them. The CDR3 length is 13 residues. Germline loops: CDR1 ENHRY, CDR2 SYGVKD. The TCR comes from a woman aged 55-69 years with acute or convalescent COVID-19. Sequencing was done on a sample of peripheral blood. The chain recombines TRBV10-3 with TRBJ1-2; TRBD1 is a possible D gene (5 bases). CDR3 region: CAITEGYDYGYTF. The CDR3 DNA sequence: TGTGCCATCACGGAGGGGTATGACTATGGCTACACCTTC.